This T cell receptor beta chain emerged from a study of T-cell memory formation after mild COVID-19. On the study more broadly: TCR clusters showed largely donor specificity.

Study conclusions and caveats: Second-wave clones with a day 37 peak had unconfirmed SARS-CoV-2 specificity. While clones contracting from day 15 to 85 were balanced between CD4 and CD8, later expanders leaned CD4+. Memory cells collected pre-infection included some clones that later responded, suggesting cross-reactive memory joined.

TCRdb independently ran MiXCR on the 5' RACE reads; one entry per CDR3 protein. Of about 190,000 distinct CDR3 sequences listed, over 20% were seen once; the top ten hold approximately 22%. Germline V gene lookup returns CDR1 PRHDT and CDR2 FYEKMQ (reference sequence). The CDR3 loop spans 15 amino acids. Losses at the gene ends were 5 bases for V and 1 base for J; bases not matched to a gene: 5. There are a few counts of this clonotype. Its specificity is unknown. The chain carries TRBV13 and TRBJ1-1, with 9 nucleotides matching TRBD1. This sequence originates from an adult woman who had mild COVID-19 (a few samples of this study predate the infection). Cell type and time point are not known. The sequenced sample was PBMCs or a T cell subset sorted from them (not recorded which). CDR3 residues: CASSPRGQGNTEAFF. The CDR3 bases are TGTGCCAGCAGCCCGAGGGGACAGGGGAACACTGAAGCTTTCTTT.